The clone carrying this T cell receptor beta chain was recorded once. Its antigen remains unknown. The source of the sample is a study of CD4 T cells in relation to SARS-CoV-2 and coronaviruses. Notes on the study in general: No donor gave both pre-pandemic and post-infection samples.

Before the COVID-19 pandemic, during about 2011-2019, CD4+ T cells were taken from unexposed donors. Clones were sequenced by immunoSEQ multiplex PCR, and TCRdb holds only the in-frame ones, with some missing. The sample carries roughly 68,000 clones, 90% to 95% recorded once. The sample taken for sequencing was naive CD4+ T cells from PBMCs. Subset given: naive CD4+ T cells isolated by negative enrichment. The TCR was taken from a human donor in good health.

In nucleotides, the CDR3 is TGCGCCAGCCGCGGGACAGAATATACAGATACGCAGTATTTT. Translating gives CASRGTEYTDTQYF. The chain is built from TRBV5-1 and TRBJ2-3, with a tentative D call TRBD1 (7 bases). Trimming shortened V by 7 bases and J by 3 bases, and 15 bases separated the two germline ends. This CDR3 is built from 14 residues. Germline assignment: CDR1 SGHRS and CDR2 YFSETQ.